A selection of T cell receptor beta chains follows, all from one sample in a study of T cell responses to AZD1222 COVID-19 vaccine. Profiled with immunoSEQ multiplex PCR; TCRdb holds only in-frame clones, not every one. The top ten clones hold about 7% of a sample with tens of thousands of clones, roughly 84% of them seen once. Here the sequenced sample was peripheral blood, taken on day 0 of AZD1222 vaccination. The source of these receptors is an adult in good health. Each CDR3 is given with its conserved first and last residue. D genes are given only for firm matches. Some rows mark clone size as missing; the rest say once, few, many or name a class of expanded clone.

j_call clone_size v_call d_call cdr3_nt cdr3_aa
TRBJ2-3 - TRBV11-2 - TGTGCCAGCAGCCCCCGGACACGTCCTAGCACAGATACGCAGTATTTT CASSPRTRPSTDTQYF
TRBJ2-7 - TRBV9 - TGTGCCAGCAGCGGAGGGGACTACGAGCAGTACTTC CASSGGDYEQYF
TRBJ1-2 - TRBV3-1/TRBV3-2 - TGTGCCAGCAGCCATTCGCCGGTGGAACCATATGGCTACACCTTC CASSHSPVEPYGYTF
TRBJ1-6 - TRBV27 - TGTGCCAGCAGCCGCGGCGTCGGCCGCTCCTATAATTCACCCCTCCACTTT CASSRGVGRSYNSPLHF
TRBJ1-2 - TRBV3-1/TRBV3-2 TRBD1 TGTGCCAGCAGCCAAAAATTGGACAGGGCTGGCTACACCTTC CASSQKLDRAGYTF
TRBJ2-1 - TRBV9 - TGTGCCAGCAGCGTAGCCCTAAGTTTAGAGCAGTTCTTC CASSVALSLEQFF
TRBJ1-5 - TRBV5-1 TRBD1 TGCGCCAGCAGCTTAACAGGGGGCGGTCAGCCCCAGCATTTT CASSLTGGGQPQHF
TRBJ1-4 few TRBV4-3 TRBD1 TGCGCCAGCAGCCAAGGGCAGGGGGGGGAAAAACTGTTTTTT CASSQGQGGEKLFF
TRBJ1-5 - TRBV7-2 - TGTGCCAGCAGCTTTGTCTCGTGGGGCAATCAGCCCCAGCATTTT CASSFVSWGNQPQHF
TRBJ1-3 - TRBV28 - TGTGCCAGCAGTGGTCTCAGAAACACCATATATTTT CASSGLRNTIYF
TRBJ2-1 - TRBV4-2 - TGTGCCAGCAGCCAAGAACCGCCCTACAATGAGCAGTTCTTC CASSQEPPYNEQFF
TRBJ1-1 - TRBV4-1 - TGCGCCAGCAGCCCTGCGGAAAGTATGAACACTGAAGCTTTCTTT CASSPAESMNTEAFF
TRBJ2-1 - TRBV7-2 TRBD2 TGTGCCAGCAGCTTCATCGGACTAGCCGATGAGCAGTTCTTC CASSFIGLADEQFF
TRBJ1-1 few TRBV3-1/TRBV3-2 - TGTGCCAGCAGCACCCGAGGAGGGGGCACTGAAGCTTTCTTT CASSTRGGGTEAFF
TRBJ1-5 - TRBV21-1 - TGTGCCAGCAGCAAAGCGGTTAGGGGGAGCAATCAGCCCCAGCATTTT CASSKAVRGSNQPQHF
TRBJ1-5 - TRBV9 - TGTGCCAGCAGCGTAGCGGGGGGCCAGCCCCAGCATTTT CASSVAGGQPQHF
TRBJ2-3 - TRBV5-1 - TGCGCCAGCAGCCCGGAGGGCAGGGCCCCAGATACGCAGTATTTT CASSPEGRAPDTQYF
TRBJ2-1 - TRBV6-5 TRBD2 TGTGCCAGCACACGCACTAGCGGCCCCTACAATGAGCAGTTCTTC CASTRTSGPYNEQFF
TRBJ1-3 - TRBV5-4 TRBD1 TGTGCCACCGACGCAGGGGGGCAAAGTGGAAACACCATATATTTT CATDAGGQSGNTIYF
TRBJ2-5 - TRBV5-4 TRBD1 TGTGCCAGCAGCTTGGCCCGGACAGGAGAAGAGACCCAGTACTTC CASSLARTGEETQYF
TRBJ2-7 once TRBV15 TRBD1 TGTGCCACCAGCAGAGATACAGGGGCCCGGGAGCAGTACTTC CATSRDTGAREQYF
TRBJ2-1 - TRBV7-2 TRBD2 TGTGCCAGCAGCTCCGACGGGACTAGCTGGTTCGATGAGCAGTTCTTC CASSSDGTSWFDEQFF
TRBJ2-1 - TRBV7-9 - TGTGCCAGCAACTCGCCCAGAGTTAGCTCCTACAATGAGCAGTTCTTC CASNSPRVSSYNEQFF
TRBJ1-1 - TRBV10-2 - TGCGCCATCCATTCCCACTCTCCAGGGAGCACTGAAGCTTTCTTT CAIHSHSPGSTEAFF
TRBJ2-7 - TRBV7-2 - TGTGCCAGCAGCTTAGGCAGGGGGGCTTACGAGCAGTACTTC CASSLGRGAYEQYF
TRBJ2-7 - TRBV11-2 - TGTGCCAGCAGCTTAGTGTCCTTCGCGCAGTACTTC CASSLVSFAQYF
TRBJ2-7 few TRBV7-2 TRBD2 TGTGCCAGCAGCTTACGGGGGGGTTCCTACGAGCAGTACTTC CASSLRGGSYEQYF
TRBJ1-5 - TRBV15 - TGTGCCACCAGCAGCCTCAGGGCCTTGAGCAATCAGCCCCAGCATTTT CATSSLRALSNQPQHF
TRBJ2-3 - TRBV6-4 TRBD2 TGTGCCAGCAGTAAGCGGGGGGGCACAGATACGCAGTATTTT CASSKRGGTDTQYF
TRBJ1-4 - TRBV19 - TGTGCCAGTAGCCGTTTCAGTTCTGCAACTAATGAAAAACTGTTTTTT CASSRFSSATNEKLFF
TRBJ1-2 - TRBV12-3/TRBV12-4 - TGTGCCAGCAGTGTAGTGGGTGGCTACACCTTC CASSVVGGYTF
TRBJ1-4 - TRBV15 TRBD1 TGTGCCACCAGCAGAGATCTCGGGGACAGGGGGCTTGAAAAACTGTTTTTT CATSRDLGDRGLEKLFF
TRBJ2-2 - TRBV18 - TGTGCCAGCTCACCGGGACGCGCGAACACCGGGGAGCTGTTTTTT CASSPGRANTGELFF
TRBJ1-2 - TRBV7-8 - TGTGCCAGCAGCTTAGACGCAGGGTCCTATGGCTACACCTTC CASSLDAGSYGYTF
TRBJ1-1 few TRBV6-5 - TGTGCCAGCAGTTACTTACAGGGTGAGAGCACTGAAGCTTTCTTT CASSYLQGESTEAFF
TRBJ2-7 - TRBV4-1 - TGCGCCAGCAGCCAAGAACGGGGATTCTCCTACGAGCAGTACTTC CASSQERGFSYEQYF
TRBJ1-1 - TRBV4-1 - TGCGCCAGCAGCCAAGATCAGATTTACACTGAAGCTTTCTTT CASSQDQIYTEAFF
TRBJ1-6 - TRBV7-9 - TGTGCCAGCAGCTTTAATGCCGTCGGTTCACCCCTCCACTTT CASSFNAVGSPLHF
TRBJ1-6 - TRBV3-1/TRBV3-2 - TGTGCCAGCAGCCTCTCCGGGGGGGTCCTCCACTTT CASSLSGGVLHF
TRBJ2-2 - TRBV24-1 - TGTGCCACCAGTGCTGGACAGACCGGGGAGCTGTTTTTT CATSAGQTGELFF
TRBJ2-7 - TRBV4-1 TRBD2 TGCGCCAGCAGCCCAGGGACTAGCGAGGCCTACGAGCAGTACTTC CASSPGTSEAYEQYF
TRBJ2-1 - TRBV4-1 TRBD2 TGCGCCAGCAGCCATGGACTAGCGGGGGGGCTTCGTTTCAATGAGCAGTTCTTC CASSHGLAGGLRFNEQFF
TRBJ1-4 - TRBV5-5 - TGTGCCAGCAGCTTGGCCGCCAGGGGTAGGAATGAAAAACTGTTTTTT CASSLAARGRNEKLFF
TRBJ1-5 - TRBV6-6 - TGTGCCAGCAGTTACTCGGGGATACAGCCCCAGCATTTT CASSYSGIQPQHF
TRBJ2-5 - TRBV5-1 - TGCGCCAGCAGCTTGGGACAGGGAGGGTCGTACCAAGAGACCCAGTACTTC CASSLGQGGSYQETQYF
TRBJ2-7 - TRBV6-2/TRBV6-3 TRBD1 TGTGCCAGCAGTTACTCGGCCGACGACAGGGGACGCTACGAGCAGTACTTC CASSYSADDRGRYEQYF
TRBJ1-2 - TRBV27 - TGTGCCAGCAGTTCGGGTCCCCGGGGGGGCAACTATGGCTACACCTTC CASSSGPRGGNYGYTF
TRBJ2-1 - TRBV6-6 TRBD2 TGTGCCAGCAGTTCCCTGCGGGGGGGAACGAATGAGCAGTTCTTC CASSSLRGGTNEQFF
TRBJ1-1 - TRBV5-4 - TGTGCCAGCAGCCATTCCAACCTGAACACTGAAGCTTTCTTT CASSHSNLNTEAFF
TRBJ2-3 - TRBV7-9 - TGTGCCAGCAGCTTAGGGAGGCTCCCTACAGATACGCAGTATTTT CASSLGRLPTDTQYF
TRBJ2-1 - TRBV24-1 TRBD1 TGTGCCACCAGTGACCCCTCAGGACAGGGCTCCCTGAGCTCCTACAATGAGCAGTTCTTC CATSDPSGQGSLSSYNEQFF
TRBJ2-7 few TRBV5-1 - TGCGCCAGCAGCTTGGACGGGGCGCCCTTTGGCTCCTACGAGCAGTACTTC CASSLDGAPFGSYEQYF
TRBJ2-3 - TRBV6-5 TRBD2 TGTGCCAGCAGTTTTCGACTAGCGGGGGCAGATACGCAGTATTTT CASSFRLAGADTQYF
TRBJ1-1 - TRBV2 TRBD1 TGTGCCAGCAGAGACAGGGCCGGTCCGAACACTGAAGCTTTCTTT CASRDRAGPNTEAFF
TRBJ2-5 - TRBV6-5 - TGTGCCAGCACCATGGGACGGAAGCCTCAAGAGACCCAGTACTTC CASTMGRKPQETQYF